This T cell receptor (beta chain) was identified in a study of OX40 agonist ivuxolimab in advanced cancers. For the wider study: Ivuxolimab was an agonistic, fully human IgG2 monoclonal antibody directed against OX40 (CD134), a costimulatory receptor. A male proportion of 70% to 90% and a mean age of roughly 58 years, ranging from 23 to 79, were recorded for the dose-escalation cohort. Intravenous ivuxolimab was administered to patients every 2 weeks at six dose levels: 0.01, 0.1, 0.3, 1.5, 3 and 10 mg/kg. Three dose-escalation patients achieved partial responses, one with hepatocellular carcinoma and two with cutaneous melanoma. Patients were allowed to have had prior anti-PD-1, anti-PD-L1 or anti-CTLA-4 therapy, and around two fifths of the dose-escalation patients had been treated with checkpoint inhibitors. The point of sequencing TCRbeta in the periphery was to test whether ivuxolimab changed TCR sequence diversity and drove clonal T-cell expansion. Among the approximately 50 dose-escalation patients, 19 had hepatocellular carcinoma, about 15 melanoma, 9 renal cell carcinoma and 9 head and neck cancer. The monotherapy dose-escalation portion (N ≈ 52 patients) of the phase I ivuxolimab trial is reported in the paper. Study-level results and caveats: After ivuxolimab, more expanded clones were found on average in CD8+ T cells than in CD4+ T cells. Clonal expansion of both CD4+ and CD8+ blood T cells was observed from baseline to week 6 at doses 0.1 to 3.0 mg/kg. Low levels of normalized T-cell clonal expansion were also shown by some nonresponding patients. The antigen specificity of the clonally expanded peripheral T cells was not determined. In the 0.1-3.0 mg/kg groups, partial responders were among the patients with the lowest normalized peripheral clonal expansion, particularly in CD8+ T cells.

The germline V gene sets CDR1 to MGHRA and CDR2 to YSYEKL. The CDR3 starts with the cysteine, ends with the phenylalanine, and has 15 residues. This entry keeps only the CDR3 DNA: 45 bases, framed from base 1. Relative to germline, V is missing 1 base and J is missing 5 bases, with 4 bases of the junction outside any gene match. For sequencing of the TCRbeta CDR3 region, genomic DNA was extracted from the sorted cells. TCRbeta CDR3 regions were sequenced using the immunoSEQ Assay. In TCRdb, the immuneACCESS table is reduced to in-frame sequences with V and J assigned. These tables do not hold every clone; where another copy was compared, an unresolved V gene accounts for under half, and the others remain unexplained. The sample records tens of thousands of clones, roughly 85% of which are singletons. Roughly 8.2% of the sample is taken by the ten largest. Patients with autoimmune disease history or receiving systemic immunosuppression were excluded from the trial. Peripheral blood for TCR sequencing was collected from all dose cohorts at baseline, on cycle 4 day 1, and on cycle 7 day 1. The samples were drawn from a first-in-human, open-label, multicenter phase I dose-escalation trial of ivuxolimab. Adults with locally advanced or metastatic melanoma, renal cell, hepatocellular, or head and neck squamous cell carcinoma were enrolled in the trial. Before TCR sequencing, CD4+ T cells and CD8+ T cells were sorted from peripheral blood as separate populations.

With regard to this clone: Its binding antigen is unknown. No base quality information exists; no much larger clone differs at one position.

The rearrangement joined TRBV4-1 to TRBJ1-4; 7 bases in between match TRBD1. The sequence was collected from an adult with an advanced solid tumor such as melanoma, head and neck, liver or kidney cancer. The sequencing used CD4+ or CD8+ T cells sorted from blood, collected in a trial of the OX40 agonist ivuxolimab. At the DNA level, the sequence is TGCGCCAGCAGCCAAGGTGCGACAGGGAATGAAAAACTGTTTTTT. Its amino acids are CASSQGATGNEKLFF.